These 26 T cell receptor beta chains were sequenced from one sample in a study of T-cell memory formation after mild COVID-19. TCRdb redid the calling of the 5' RACE reads with MiXCR, one entry per CDR3 protein. Of approximately 400,000 distinct CDR3 sequences detected, roughly 17% appear once; the ten largest clones hold about 22%. Source material: PBMCs or a T cell subset sorted from them (not recorded which). The source is a man aged 18 to 29 who had mild COVID-19 (a few samples of this study predate the infection). Cell type and time point are not known.

The rearrangement uses TRBV3-1 and TRBJ1-1; D is unresolved. The V and J ends lost 1 base and 0 bases respectively, with 6 bases between them. Germline CDR1 is LGHDT and CDR2 is YNNKEL (reference sequence). This CDR3 has 14 amino acids. The CDR3 region has the DNA TGTGCCAGCAGCCAAGCTTCTATGAACACTGAAGCTTTCTTT. Protein: CASSQASMNTEAFF.

This clonotype showed up just a few times. The genes are TRBV7-9 and TRBJ2-3; 11 bases align to TRBD2. CDR3 length: 18 residues. Germline V CDR1 and CDR2: SEHNR, FQNEAQ (reference sequence). V was clipped by 6 bases and J by 0 bases; unmatched bases: 11. The CDR3, as DNA: TGTGCCAGCAGTCACCGGCTAGCGGGGGGCGAGAGCACAGATACGCAGTATTTT. This codes for CASSHRLAGGESTDTQYF.

This clonotype was counted ten times or more. The rearrangement uses TRBV5-1 and TRBJ2-2; no clear D gene. CDR1 is SGHRS and CDR2 is YFSETQ in the germline V gene. The CDR3 covers 14 residues. Trimming stripped 4 bases from V and 3 bases from J, with 10 bases between. Written as DNA, the CDR3 is TGCGCCAGCAGCCTAAGAACAGACACCGGGGAGCTGTTTTTT. It encodes CASSLRTDTGELFF. Full variable domain (outside the CDR3, taken from reference TRBV5-1 and TRBJ2-2): KAGVTQTPRYLIKTRGQQVTLSCSPISGHRSVSWYQQTPGQGLQFLFEYFSETQRNKGNFPGRFSGRQFSNSRSEMNVSTLELGDSALYLCASSLRTDTGELFFGEGSRLTVL.

The chain carries TRBV20-1 and TRBJ1-2; D not resolved. In germline, CDR1 is DFQATT, CDR2 SNEGSKA (reference sequence). The CDR3 extends over 13 amino acids. The germline V and J ends were trimmed by 0 bases and 8 bases, with 13 bases remaining between them. The CDR3 loop is CSARDQNVRGYTF. The CDR3 DNA reads as TGCAGTGCTAGAGATCAAAATGTTCGGGGCTACACCTTC.

This clonotype was seen more than once but under ten times. The rearrangement uses TRBV30 and TRBJ1-1; D unresolved. V dropped 2 bases and J dropped 8 bases, with 18 bases sitting between them. Per germline, CDR1 GTSNPN and CDR2 SVGIG (reference sequence). The CDR3 consists of 14 residues. CDR3 sequence: CAWSSLTNIREAFF. The DNA for the CDR3 is TGTGCCTGGAGTTCTCTCACTAACATCAGGGAAGCTTTCTTT. Supplemented by reference TRBV30 and TRBJ1-1, the full variable domain reads SQTIHQWPATLVQPVGSPLSLECTVEGTSNPNLYWYRQAAGRGLQLLFYSVGIGQISSEVPQNLSASRPQDRQFILSSKKLLLSDSGFYLCAWSSLTNIREAFFGQGTRLTVV.

The chain is built from TRBV29-1 and TRBJ2-1; D ambiguous. This CDR3 has 10 amino acids. V was shortened by 6 bases and J by 7 bases, with 7 bases between the two germline ends. CDR1 and CDR2 (germline): SQVTM, ANQGSEA. CDR3 in DNA: TGCAGCGTGAGGCGGAATGAGCAGTTCTTC. Translating it yields CSVRRNEQFF.

In this sample, this clonotype turned up once. The gene calls are TRBV5-1 and TRBJ2-1; 7 nucleotides match TRBD1. The germline gives CDR1 SGHRS, CDR2 YFSETQ. With V trimmed by 3 bases and J by 4 bases, 7 bases remained unmatched. The CDR3 has 15 residues. This chain's CDR3 is CASSSMDRFYNEQFF. CDR3 bases: TGCGCCAGCAGCTCGATGGACAGGTTTTACAATGAGCAGTTCTTC.

This clonotype was found many times. The chain joins TRBV7-2 to TRBJ2-3; D is perhaps TRBD2 (6 bases). Germline assignment: CDR1 SGHTA and CDR2 FQGNSA. There are 15 residues in the CDR3. Trimming stripped 4 bases from V and 0 bases from J, with 11 bases between. This CDR3 reads CASSYFRGSTDTQYF. The CDR3, as DNA: TGTGCCAGCAGCTACTTCCGGGGGAGCACAGATACGCAGTATTTT.

This clonotype was counted between two and nine times. This chain uses TRBV6-2 or TRBV6-3 with TRBJ2-2; tentatively, D is TRBD1 (6 bases). Per the germline V gene, CDR1 is MNHEY and CDR2 is SVGEGT. CDR3 length: 17 residues. V lost 2 bases to trimming and J lost 2 bases, with 15 bases between them. The CDR3 DNA sequence: TGTGCCAGCAGTTACGTCTCAGGGGACGGAAACACCGGGGAGCTGTTTTTT. It specifies CASSYVSGDGNTGELFF.

J is TRBJ2-5 and V is TRBV10-3; D might be TRBD2 (6 bases). Trimming took off 4 bases at V and 5 bases at J, with 14 bases between the two ends. The germline CDR1 and CDR2 sequences are ENHRY and SYGVKD. The CDR3 runs to 14 residues. The CDR3 DNA follows: TGTGCCATCAGTGGGAGGGTAGGAGGGGAGACCCAGTACTTC. Its protein is CAISGRVGGETQYF.

This clonotype was seen a few times. The rearrangement uses TRBV7-2 and TRBJ2-1, with TRBD2 matching 14 bases. CDR3 size: 15 residues. The germline V gene encodes CDR1 SGHTA and CDR2 FQGNSA. Trimming at V came to 4 bases and at J to 7 bases, leaving 3 bases not matched to a gene. In DNA, the CDR3 is TGTGCCAGCAGCTGGGGACTAGCGGGGGCTAATGAGCAGTTCTTC. Its translation is CASSWGLAGANEQFF.

This clonotype was seen a few times. V and J are TRBV7-2 and TRBJ2-7, with D possibly matching TRBD2 (6 bases). The V end lost 6 bases, the J end lost 0 bases, and 15 bases lay between the germline ends. Germline CDR1 SGHTA, CDR2 FQGNSA. The CDR3 has 15 amino acids. The CDR3 DNA reads as TGTGCCAGCAGTCGGGGACTGGGCAGCTCCTACGAGCAGTACTTC. Its protein is CASSRGLGSSYEQYF.

V is TRBV15 and J is TRBJ1-2; 8 nucleotides align to TRBD1. The germline gives CDR1 LNHNV, CDR2 YYDKDF (reference sequence). The CDR3 runs to 18 residues. Trimming at V came to 5 bases and at J to 5 bases, leaving 19 bases not matched to a gene. CDR3 loop: CATSYPATMDREGYGYTF. Written as DNA, the CDR3 is TGTGCCACCAGCTACCCCGCGACGATGGACAGGGAGGGGTATGGCTACACCTTC.

This clonotype was recorded a few times. The rearrangement links TRBV20-1 to TRBJ2-3; D is tentatively TRBD1 or TRBD2 (6 bases each). This CDR3 has 15 residues. Germline V gene lookup returns CDR1 DFQATT and CDR2 SNEGSKA (reference sequence). V shed 1 base and J shed 3 bases, with 14 bases lying between them. CDR3 region: CSARVTWGATDTQYF. The CDR3 nucleotides read TGCAGTGCTAGAGTAACTTGGGGGGCAACAGATACGCAGTATTTT.

This clonotype came up a few times. The V and J genes are TRBV5-1 and TRBJ2-1, with a tentative D call TRBD1 (5 bases). V dropped 2 bases and J dropped 2 bases, with 11 bases sitting between them. CDR1 SGHRS and CDR2 YFSETQ come from the germline V gene. This CDR3 region has 15 residues. The CDR3 DNA reads TGCGCCAGCAGCTTAAGGCAGGGAACCTACAATGAGCAGTTCTTC. Translated: CASSLRQGTYNEQFF.

This clonotype was found many times. The chain links TRBV5-1 to TRBJ2-1; D gene unclear. The CDR3 spans 12 residues. Germline values: CDR1 SGHRS, CDR2 YFSETQ. V dropped 4 bases and J dropped 8 bases, with 10 bases sitting between them. CDR3 nucleotide sequence: TGCGCCAGCAGCCGTGGATGGTATGAGCAGTTCTTC. Protein sequence: CASSRGWYEQFF.

This clonotype was counted only a few times. The chain recombines TRBV7-9 with TRBJ2-7, with unresolved D. CDR3 length: 15 amino acids. CDR1 is SEHNR and CDR2 is FQNEAQ in the germline V gene (reference sequence). Trimming left V 1 base short and J 2 bases short, with 12 bases between. CDR3 DNA sequence: TGTGCCAGCAGCTTAGATTTTTCGGGCACCTACGAGCAGTACTTC. It translates to CASSLDFSGTYEQYF.

This clonotype was counted at least ten times. The rearrangement joins TRBV7-9 to TRBJ2-1; the D call may be TRBD1 or TRBD2 (6 bases each). CDR1 and CDR2 from the germline V gene are SEHNR and FQNEAQ (reference sequence). The CDR3 contains 13 residues. Trimming cost V 6 bases and J 6 bases, with 12 bases left between them. CDR3 residues: CASRTEGGNEQFF. CDR3 DNA: TGTGCCAGCAGAACGGAGGGGGGCAATGAGCAGTTCTTC.

This clonotype was detected only a few times. V is TRBV7-6 and J is TRBJ2-5; tentative D call: TRBD1 (6 bases). CDR1 and CDR2 from the germline V gene are SGHVS and FNYEAQ. This CDR3 is built from 15 residues. The V and J ends lost 6 bases and 7 bases respectively, with 21 bases between them. The CDR3 reads CASSPTPGDQGTQYF. The CDR3 DNA sequence: TGTGCCAGCAGTCCCACTCCAGGGGACCAGGGGACCCAGTACTTC.

The V and J genes are TRBV5-1 and TRBJ2-1; perhaps TRBD2 as D (6 bases). Germline lookup yields CDR1 SGHRS and CDR2 YFSETQ. Trimming took off 3 bases at V and 10 bases at J, with 20 bases between the two ends. This CDR3 is built from 15 residues. CDR3: CASSWDSGGAIEQFF. The CDR3 DNA follows: TGCGCCAGCAGCTGGGACTCGGGTGGGGCGATCGAGCAGTTCTTC. The full variable domain, rest sourced from reference TRBV5-1 and TRBJ2-1, is KAGVTQTPRYLIKTRGQQVTLSCSPISGHRSVSWYQQTPGQGLQFLFEYFSETQRNKGNFPGRFSGRQFSNSRSEMNVSTLELGDSALYLCASSWDSGGAIEQFFGPGTRLTVL.

This clonotype was seen only a few times. This chain connects TRBV2 to TRBJ2-5; 9 bases are shared with TRBD2. The CDR3 has 15 residues. V shed 6 bases, J shed 5 bases, and the junction held 10 bases outside the gene matches. Per the germline V gene, CDR1 is SNHLY and CDR2 is FYNNEI. CDR3 residues: CASRMGTSPGETQYF. CDR3 nucleotide sequence: TGTGCCAGCAGGATGGGGACTAGCCCTGGGGAGACCCAGTACTTC. The full variable domain, rest sourced from reference TRBV2 and TRBJ2-5, is EPEVTQTPSHQVTQMGQEVILRCVPISNHLYFYWYRQILGQKVEFLVSFYNNEISEKSEIFDDQFSVERPDGSNFTLKIRSTKLEDSAMYFCASRMGTSPGETQYFGPGTRLLVL.

The chain combines TRBV2 with TRBJ2-5; 8 bases fit TRBD1. CDR3 size: 14 residues. CDR1 and CDR2 from the germline V gene are SNHLY and FYNNEI. The V gene end was trimmed by 10 bases and the J gene end by 2 bases; junction bases not matched to a gene: 9. The CDR3 here is CATIGDRGQETQYF. The DNA of the CDR3 is TGTGCCACCATAGGAGACAGGGGTCAAGAGACCCAGTACTTC.

This clonotype was found a few times. The chain recombines TRBV4-1 with TRBJ2-1; 8 bases align to TRBD2. This CDR3 is built from 17 residues. Trimming cost V 4 bases and J 3 bases; bases outside gene matches: 11. Germline-derived CDR1 and CDR2 are MGHRA and YSYEKL. In DNA form, the CDR3 reads TGCGCCAGCAGCCGAATCACTCGGGGGGGCATCTACAATGAGCAGTTCTTC. Amino acids: CASSRITRGGIYNEQFF.

Points on this clonotype: It may be a read error: a sequence one base away is much more abundant. V gene TRBV5-1 combines with J gene TRBJ2-3, with unresolved D. This CDR3 is 16 amino acids long. CDR1 SGHRS and CDR2 YFSETQ come from the germline V gene. CDR3 nucleotide sequence: TGCGCCAGCAGATTGGTTGGATTGGGGTCCGCAGATACGCAGTATTTT. Amino acid sequence: CASRLVGLGSADTQYF.

This clonotype appeared a few times. The V call is TRBV12-3 or TRBV12-4, the J call TRBJ1-1, with a possible D match to TRBD1 (6 bases). Between the trimmed V and J ends, which lost 6 bases and 5 bases, there was a span of 16 bases. The CDR3 spans 14 residues. CDR3 residues: CASSTTEGGTEAFF. As DNA, the CDR3 is TGTGCCAGCAGCACCACCGAGGGGGGGACTGAAGCTTTCTTT.

This clonotype has only one observation. In nucleotides, the CDR3 is TGCGCCAGCAGCCAAGATGGAAACAGGGGCAATTCACCCCTCCACTTT. This codes for CASSQDGNRGNSPLHF. The chain combines TRBV4-3 with TRBJ1-6, with TRBD1 matching over 7 bases. Germline V lookup: CDR1 LGHNA, CDR2 YSLEER. The CDR3 length is 16 residues. V lost 0 bases to trimming and J lost 7 bases; unmatched junction nucleotides: 6.